One and the same sample provided the 2 T cell receptor beta chains below, sequenced in a study of blood T cell repertoires in COVID-19. Generated by immunoSEQ multiplex PCR, the TCRdb table keeps only in-frame clones and is missing some. The data hold some 80,000 clones, with approximately 80% observed a single time. Specimen: peripheral blood. The source of these receptors is an elderly man with acute or convalescent COVID-19.

This chain uses TRBV6-5 with TRBJ1-2; 9 bases align to TRBD1. The CDR3 length is 14 residues. The junction had 7 bases not matched to a gene; V was cut back by 6 bases and J by 5 bases. Germline CDR1 and CDR2: MNHEY and SVGAGI. The DNA for the CDR3 is TGTGCCAGCAGGAGACAGGGGGAAGGGTATGGCTACACCTTC. Its translation is CASRRQGEGYGYTF.

V and J are TRBV2 and TRBJ1-3; D is unclear. Per germline, CDR1 SNHLY and CDR2 FYNNEI. V lost 5 bases to trimming and J lost 0 bases, with 8 bases between them. This CDR3 has 14 amino acids. CDR3 in DNA: TGTGCCAGCAGTCTACAGAGCTCTGGAAACACCATATATTTT. This encodes CASSLQSSGNTIYF.